Listed below are T cell receptor beta chains from one sample, sequenced in a study of T cells in localized non-small cell lung cancer. The assay was immunoSEQ multiplex PCR, and TCRdb's table has in-frame clones only and misses some. The sample lists 45,000 or so clones; 81% were seen once. The specimen was peripheral blood mononuclear cells, collected before any cancer treatment. The receptors stem from a man aged 35-75 years with stage III lung adenocarcinoma. CDR3s include the opening cysteine and the closing phenylalanine or tryptophan. The D gene is left open where the match is weak. Size values are once, few and many counts, or a class for expanded clones, and some rows have none.

D | J | V | size | CDR3 | DNA
TRBD1 | TRBJ2-2 | TRBV2 | . | CASSEAEKLGQSKTGELFF | TGTGCCAGCAGTGAAGCGGAGAAGTTGGGACAGTCTAAGACCGGGGAGCTGTTTTTT
. | TRBJ2-7 | TRBV5-1 | . | CASSPTGRLYEQYF | TGCGCCAGCAGCCCGACTGGCAGGTTATACGAGCAGTACTTC
. | TRBJ2-3 | TRBV9 | . | CASSGLSLDFTDTQYF | TGTGCCAGCAGCGGACTATCTCTCGATTTCACAGATACGCAGTATTTT
. | TRBJ1-4 | TRBV14 | once | CASSQRATRNGGKLFF | TGTGCCAGCAGCCAAAGGGCGACCCGTAATGGAGGAAAACTGTTTTTT
TRBD2 | TRBJ2-5 | TRBV7-2 | . | CASSVNSGGFSQETQYF | TGTGCCAGCAGCGTAAATAGCGGGGGCTTTTCACAAGAGACCCAGTACTTC
TRBD1 | TRBJ1-6 | TRBV6-1 | . | CASSDWTGDSPLHF | TGTGCCAGCAGTGATTGGACAGGGGATTCACCCCTCCACTTT
TRBD2 | TRBJ2-5 | TRBV7-9 | . | CASSFDLAGGRETQYF | TGTGCCAGCAGCTTTGATCTAGCGGGGGGGCGTGAGACCCAGTACTTC
. | TRBJ2-1 | TRBV6-5 | . | CASSYSAGTYNEQFF | TGTGCCAGCAGTTACTCGGCAGGGACCTACAATGAGCAGTTCTTC
TRBD1 | TRBJ2-7 | TRBV2 | . | CASRDRAHEQYF | TGTGCCAGCAGGGACAGGGCGCACGAGCAGTACTTC
TRBD2 | TRBJ2-7 | TRBV28 | . | CASSLAGGRGEQYF | TGTGCCAGCAGTCTAGCGGGGGGGCGGGGCGAGCAGTACTTC
. | TRBJ2-3 | TRBV5-1 | . | CASSLFGYKAPSTDTQYF | TGCGCCAGCAGCTTGTTCGGTTATAAGGCGCCTAGCACAGATACGCAGTATTTT
. | TRBJ1-6 | TRBV19 | many | CASSSDNSPLHF | TGTGCCAGTAGTTCCGACAACTCACCCCTCCACTTT
. | TRBJ2-5 | TRBV30 | . | CAWSAGGETQYF | TGTGCCTGGAGTGCCGGCGGGGAGACCCAGTACTTC
. | TRBJ2-2 | TRBV7-8 | few | CAIFSTGGRTGELFF | TGTGCCATCTTCAGCACGGGCGGTCGCACCGGGGAGCTGTTTTTT
TRBD1 | TRBJ2-7 | TRBV5-4 | . | CASSLGDSSIYEQYF | TGTGCCAGCAGCTTGGGGGACAGTTCGATCTACGAGCAGTACTTC
TRBD2 | TRBJ2-7 | TRBV13 | . | CASSPGLAGAIFSYEQYF | TGTGCCAGCAGCCCGGGACTAGCGGGGGCCATCTTCTCCTACGAGCAGTACTTC
. | TRBJ2-3 | TRBV19 | . | CASSPRDTDTQYF | TGTGCCAGTAGTCCACGGGACACAGATACGCAGTATTTT
TRBD1 | TRBJ1-5 | TRBV19 | . | CASRLTGAWGNQPQHF | TGTGCCAGTAGGCTGACAGGGGCTTGGGGCAATCAGCCCCAGCATTTT
TRBD2 | TRBJ2-7 | TRBV19 | few | CASSTGLWLYEQYF | TGTGCCAGTAGTACGGGACTATGGCTTTACGAGCAGTACTTC
TRBD2 | TRBJ2-5 | TRBV14 | . | CASSSLRAGGRQETQYF | TGTGCCAGCAGCTCGCTCCGAGCGGGGGGTCGCCAAGAGACCCAGTACTTC
. | TRBJ2-2 | TRBV6-5 | . | CASMGAGNTGELFF | TGTGCCAGCATGGGGGCGGGGAACACCGGGGAGCTGTTTTTT
. | TRBJ2-5 | TRBV7-9 | . | CASTPGETQYF | TGTGCCAGCACCCCCGGAGAGACCCAGTACTTC
TRBD2 | TRBJ2-1 | TRBV6-6 | . | CASSYSGGGYNEQFF | TGTGCCAGCAGTTATAGCGGGGGGGGCTACAATGAGCAGTTCTTC
TRBD2 | TRBJ2-1 | TRBV30 | few | CAWRELAGGYNEQFF | TGTGCCTGGAGGGAACTAGCGGGGGGCTACAATGAGCAGTTCTTC
. | TRBJ1-5 | TRBV13 | . | CASSLGPNQPQHF | TGTGCCAGCAGCTTAGGGCCCAATCAGCCCCAGCATTTT
. | TRBJ2-7 | TRBV6-5 | once | CASSYSGPEEGYEQYF | TGTGCCAGCAGTTACAGTGGGCCAGAAGAGGGATACGAGCAGTACTTC
. | TRBJ2-7 | TRBV6-6 | . | CASSYYGGSSYEQYF | TGTGCCAGCAGTTACTATGGGGGAAGCTCCTACGAGCAGTACTTC
TRBD2 | TRBJ2-1 | TRBV5-1 | . | CASSFLRAGGINEQFF | TGCGCCAGCAGCTTCTTGAGAGCGGGGGGGATCAATGAGCAGTTCTTC
. | TRBJ2-7 | TRBV9 | few | CASSVVEGYEQYF | TGTGCCAGCAGCGTAGTCGAGGGCTACGAGCAGTACTTC
. | TRBJ2-7 | TRBV6-1 | . | CASSEVRNSYEQYF | TGTGCCAGCAGTGAAGTTAGGAATTCCTACGAGCAGTACTTC
TRBD2 | TRBJ2-7 | TRBV7-3 | . | CASSSGGTSGVQYF | TGTGCCAGCAGCTCCGGAGGGACTAGCGGGGTACAGTACTTC
. | TRBJ2-2 | TRBV27 | . | CASSPYGGLPNTGELFF | TGTGCCAGCAGTCCCTATGGAGGACTTCCTAACACCGGGGAGCTGTTTTTT
. | TRBJ1-1 | TRBV5-1 | . | CASTLSVGNTEAFF | TGCGCCAGCACCCTCTCTGTAGGGAACACTGAAGCTTTCTTT
TRBD1 | TRBJ1-2 | TRBV5-6 | . | CASSLVGQGNLRGYTF | TGTGCCAGCAGCTTGGTGGGACAGGGAAATTTGAGAGGCTACACCTTC
. | TRBJ1-1 | TRBV5-4 | . | CASSGTGGTFF | TGTGCCAGCAGCGGCACGGGGGGAACTTTCTTT
TRBD2 | TRBJ2-7 | TRBV9 | . | CASSFRSGSYEQYF | TGTGCCAGCAGCTTCCGTAGCGGGTCCTACGAGCAGTACTTC
. | TRBJ1-4 | TRBV12-2 | . | CASGQESNEKLFF | TGTGCAAGTGGACAGGAATCTAATGAAAAACTGTTTTTT
TRBD1 | TRBJ2-1 | TRBV6-6 | . | CASSWIGTGEQFF | TGTGCCAGCAGTTGGATAGGGACAGGGGAGCAGTTCTTC
. | TRBJ2-7 | TRBV7-8 | . | CASSVPGVGSEQYF | TGTGCCAGCAGCGTTCCAGGGGTTGGGAGCGAGCAGTACTTC
. | TRBJ2-7 | TRBV27 | . | CASSLGTSKYEQYF | TGTGCCAGCAGTTTAGGGACTTCCAAATACGAGCAGTACTTC
. | TRBJ2-7 | TRBV18 | . | CASSLGVVDEQYF | TGTGCCAGCTCTCTAGGTGTCGTCGACGAGCAGTACTTC